Below, 15 T cell receptor beta chains from the same sample are listed, as sequenced in a study of blood T cells in healthy people across ages. Combining a sample-barcoded 5' primer with a J-beta primer mix, a second PCR ran for roughly 7 to 11 cycles. TCRdb itself ran the 5' RACE reads through MiXCR, one entry per CDR3 protein. The sample carries 590,000 or so distinct CDR3 sequences, 25% to 30% recorded once. Sequencing was done on a sample of blood. The source is an elderly woman in good health.

In this sample, this clonotype turned up many times. The chain links TRBV7-2 to TRBJ1-4; the D gene is possibly TRBD1 (6 bases). CDR3 size: 16 residues. Germline values: CDR1 SGHTA, CDR2 FQGNSA. The V end lost 3 bases, the J end lost 7 bases, and 18 bases lay between the germline ends. The CDR3 coding sequence is TGTGCCAGCAGCTTCCTTCAGGGGCACTCCCCTGAAAAACTGTTTTTT. This translates into CASSFLQGHSPEKLFF.

The table lists this clonotype with a few counts. The chain combines TRBV25-1 with TRBJ2-1; D is possibly TRBD2 (6 bases). The V and J ends lost 2 bases and 7 bases respectively, with 18 bases between them. Germline assignment: CDR1 MGHDK and CDR2 SYGVNS. The CDR3 runs to 16 residues. The CDR3 here is CASSESWGTALNEQFF. The CDR3 bases are TGTGCCAGCAGTGAAAGTTGGGGGACTGCGTTGAATGAGCAGTTCTTC.

This clonotype came up a few times. This chain connects TRBV29-1 to TRBJ2-1, with 7 positions matching TRBD2. J was trimmed by 3 bases and V by 6 bases; bases with no gene match: 5. The CDR3 is 13 amino acids. Germline V gene lookup returns CDR1 SQVTM and CDR2 ANQGSEA. As DNA, the CDR3 is TGCAGCGTCGGGACTATAAGCTACAATGAGCAGTTCTTC. This sequence encodes CSVGTISYNEQFF.

This clonotype appeared a few times. A single base separates this from a much larger clone, so it may be a read error. The chain has TRBV7-7 and TRBJ2-1; D is ambiguous. The V gene's germline CDR1 is SSHAT and CDR2 FNYEAQ (reference sequence). This CDR3 contains 14 residues. The CDR3, as DNA: TGTGCTAGCAGCCACCCCTCTGGGGAAGAGACCCAGTTCTTC. Protein sequence: CASSHPSGEETQFF.

Remarks on this clonotype: This may come from a read error, since a much larger clone is one base off. The V call is TRBV12-3 or TRBV12-4, the J call TRBJ2-2, with 7 bases aligning to TRBD1. The CDR3 contains 15 residues. The CDR3 nucleotides read TGTGCCAGCAGCAAGATGACAGGGAGCACCGGGGAGCCGTTTTTT. Translation gives CASSKMTGSTGEPFF.

The sample holds many counts of this clonotype. In DNA, the CDR3 is TGCAGTGCTAGAAAGGGGCTAGCGGGGTTAGATACGCAGTATTTT. Amino acids: CSARKGLAGLDTQYF. This chain links TRBV20-1 with TRBJ2-3; 9 bases match TRBD2. The CDR3 has 15 residues. Germline values: CDR1 DFQATT, CDR2 SNEGSKA (reference sequence). V gave up 2 bases and J gave up 5 bases; unmatched junction bases: 8.

This clonotype was picked up a small number of times. V and J are TRBV12-3 or TRBV12-4 and TRBJ2-1; a weak D match, TRBD1 (6 bases). The ends were cut back, 6 bases at V and 0 bases at J, with 12 bases in the middle. The CDR3 totals 15 residues. The CDR3 loop is CASRFGQISYNEQFF. Here the CDR3 DNA reads TGTGCCAGCAGGTTCGGACAGATCTCCTACAATGAGCAGTTCTTC.

This clonotype was seen a handful of times. The chain uses TRBV5-1 and TRBJ1-6; D perhaps matches TRBD1 (6 bases). The V end was cut by 0 bases, the J end by 8 bases, with 12 bases between. The germline V gene has CDR1 SGHRS and CDR2 YFSETQ. This CDR3 contains 15 residues. The CDR3 DNA is TGCGCCAGCAGCTTGGAACAGGGAGGCGATTCACCCCTCCACTTT. Protein: CASSLEQGGDSPLHF.

This clonotype was counted at least ten times. The J gene is TRBJ2-1, the V gene TRBV6-4; D is perhaps TRBD1 (6 bases). CDR3 length: 14 amino acids. Germline CDR1 MRHNA, CDR2 SNTAGT. Trimming cost V 0 bases and J 10 bases, with 13 bases left between them. The DNA of the CDR3 is TGTGCCAGCAGTGACTCCTTCAGGGGTAGGGAGCAGTTCTTC. It translates to CASSDSFRGREQFF.

In the case of this clonotype: Since a much larger clone is just one base distant, this may be a read error. The genes are TRBV12-3 or TRBV12-4 and TRBJ1-2, with D tentatively TRBD1 (5 bases). Trimming removed 2 bases from V and 5 bases from J, with 12 bases in between. The CDR3 length is 14 residues. The CDR3 loop reads CASSLHGAEYGYTF. The CDR3 nucleotides read TGTGCCAGCAGTTTACATGGGGCGGAGTATGGCTACACCTTC.

This clonotype showed up many times. The chain employs TRBV29-1 and TRBJ1-2, with D hard to call. The V gene lost 1 base and the J gene lost 2 bases, with 11 bases spanning the gap. The CDR3 is 14 residues long. The germline V gene encodes CDR1 SQVTM and CDR2 ANQGSEA. The CDR3 nucleotides are TGCAGCGTTGAAGGGTGGCCCCGGAACTATGGCTACACCTTC. Its protein product is CSVEGWPRNYGYTF.

The chain recombines TRBV7-8 with TRBJ2-6; D ambiguous. Per germline, CDR1 SGHVS and CDR2 FQNEAQ. The CDR3 runs to 16 residues. Deletions cut 5 bases from V and 3 bases from J, with 14 bases between. As DNA, the CDR3 is TGTGCCAGCAGCCCCGCAGGAGTGGGTGGGGCCAACGTCCTGACTTTC. Amino acid sequence: CASSPAGVGGANVLTF.

This chain uses TRBV5-1 with TRBJ2-7, with D perhaps matching TRBD1 (6 bases). Germline CDR1 is SGHRS and CDR2 is YFSETQ. Trimming pared 0 bases from V and 12 bases from J, leaving 13 bases between. The length of the CDR3 is 12 residues. The CDR3 loop reads CASSLGDRFMYF. The CDR3 DNA is TGCGCCAGCAGCTTGGGAGACAGGTTCATGTACTTC.

The rearrangement links TRBV2 to TRBJ1-2, with a weak D call TRBD1 (5 bases). V was trimmed by 6 bases and J by 5 bases, leaving 19 bases between them. The CDR3 runs 15 residues. The germline V gene has CDR1 SNHLY and CDR2 FYNNEI. The CDR3 loop is CASSPRGAASYGYTF. In DNA form, the CDR3 reads TGTGCCAGCAGCCCACGAGGGGCCGCGAGTTATGGCTACACCTTC.

This clonotype was counted between two and nine times. V and J are TRBV20-1 and TRBJ2-7, with TRBD2 matching 11 bases. Germline-derived CDR1 and CDR2 are DFQATT and SNEGSKA (reference sequence). V trimming: 3 bases; J trimming: 5 bases; junction bases outside the gene matches: 15. The CDR3 is 17 residues long. The CDR3 region has the DNA TGCAGTGCTAGTGGAGGGCTAGCGGGGGGATCCTACAACGAGCAGTACTTC. This translates into CSASGGLAGGSYNEQYF.